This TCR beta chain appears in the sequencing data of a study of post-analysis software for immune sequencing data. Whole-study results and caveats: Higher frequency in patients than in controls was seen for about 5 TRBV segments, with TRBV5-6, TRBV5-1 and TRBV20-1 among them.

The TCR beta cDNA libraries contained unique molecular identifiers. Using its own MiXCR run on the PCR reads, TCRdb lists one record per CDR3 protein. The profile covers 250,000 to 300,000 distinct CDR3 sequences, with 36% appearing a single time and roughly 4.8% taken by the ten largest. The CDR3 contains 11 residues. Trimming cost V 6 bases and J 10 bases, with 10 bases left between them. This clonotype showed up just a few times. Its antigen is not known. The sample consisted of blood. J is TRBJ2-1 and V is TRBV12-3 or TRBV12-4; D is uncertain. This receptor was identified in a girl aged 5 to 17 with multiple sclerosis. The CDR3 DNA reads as TGTGCCAGCAGGTCCGGGCCCGAGCAGTTCTTC. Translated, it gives CASRSGPEQFF.